This T cell receptor beta chain was sequenced in a study of radiotherapy plus CTLA-4 blockade in lung cancer. The study's findings and limits: The authors reported that early blood T cell clone dynamics, with interferon-beta, best predicted response.

This clone was seen only once. The antigen remains unidentified. Clones were read by immunoSEQ multiplex PCR, and TCRdb kept only the in-frame ones, dropping some. The sample has 100,000 to 150,000 clones; about 77% are singletons. The TCR originated in a human donor with non-small cell lung cancer who had a partial response to radiotherapy plus ipilimumab. Here the sequenced sample was peripheral blood, taken from a patient treated with radiotherapy plus ipilimumab.

The CDR3 sequence: CASSQDLAESDTQYF. CDR3 nucleotide sequence: TGTGCCAGCAGCCAAGATCTGGCGGAGTCAGATACGCAGTATTTT. The chain recombines TRBV4-2 with TRBJ2-3; the D is unclear. The V and J ends lost 0 bases and 4 bases respectively, with 11 bases between them. This CDR3 has 15 residues. The germline V gene has CDR1 LGHNA and CDR2 YNFKEQ.